The 29 T cell receptor beta chains below come from one sample, sequenced in a study of blood T cell repertoires in COVID-19 (dated by TCRdb to 2018 to 2020). The method was the immunoSEQ multiplex PCR assay. Drawn from immuneACCESS, this table holds only the in-frame rearrangements with V and J called that TCRdb kept. Clones are partly lost; checked studies trace under half to an unresolved V gene and leave the rest unexplained. Present in this sample are roughly 300,000 clones, approximately 91% of which were seen just once. Together, the top ten hold about 2.3% of the sample. The sample comprised PBMCs or T cells enriched from blood (not recorded which). These receptors all come from a woman aged 40-49 years with acute COVID-19.

CDR3 amino acids: CASSKATGGTNEKLFF. CDR3 coding DNA: TGTGCCAGTAGTAAAGCCACAGGGGGCACTAATGAAAAACTGTTTTTT. The gene calls are TRBV19 and TRBJ1-4; 9 positions match TRBD1. From germline, CDR1 is LNHDA and CDR2 SQIVND (reference sequence). There are 16 residues in the CDR3. The V and J ends lost 4 bases and 2 bases, in that order; junction bases with no gene match: 5.

This clone was found a few times. The V and J genes are TRBV28 and TRBJ2-5; 7 nucleotides match TRBD1. The CDR3 covers 13 residues. Germline V gene data show CDR1 as MDHEN and CDR2 as SYDVKM. The V gene end was trimmed by 8 bases and the J gene end by 5 bases; junction bases not matched to a gene: 8. The CDR3 reads CASATGLAETQYF. The CDR3 DNA reads as TGTGCCAGCGCGACAGGGTTAGCGGAGACCCAGTACTTC.

In regard to this clone: Other nucleotide sequences from this sample produce the same CDR3. The chain combines TRBV4-2 with TRBJ1-5, with D perhaps matching TRBD1 (6 bases). V dropped 0 bases and J dropped 1 base, with 7 bases sitting between them. In germline, CDR1 is LGHNA, CDR2 YNFKEQ. The CDR3 totals 15 residues. CDR3 DNA: TGTGCCAGCAGCCAAGACAGGGGAAGCAATCAGCCCCAGCATTTT. This encodes CASSQDRGSNQPQHF.

This clone was seen only a few times. The J gene is TRBJ2-7, the V gene TRBV2, with D possibly TRBD2 on 5 matching bases. This CDR3 spans 13 amino acids. Trimming shortened V by 6 bases and J by 7 bases, and 16 bases separated the two germline ends. Germline V gene lookup returns CDR1 SNHLY and CDR2 FYNNEI. As DNA, the CDR3 is TGTGCCAGCAGCGGGGTGGAGGAATGGGAGCAGTACTTC. Amino acid sequence: CASSGVEEWEQYF. The whole variable domain, remainder taken from reference TRBV2 and TRBJ2-7, is EPEVTQTPSHQVTQMGQEVILRCVPISNHLYFYWYRQILGQKVEFLVSFYNNEISEKSEIFDDQFSVERPDGSNFTLKIRSTKLEDSAMYFCASSGVEEWEQYFGPGTRLTVT.

This chain connects TRBV5-1 to TRBJ2-1; perhaps TRBD1 as D (5 bases). Trimming cost V 0 bases and J 6 bases, with 7 bases left between them. Germline values: CDR1 SGHRS, CDR2 YFSETQ. This CDR3 is built from 13 residues. CDR3 sequence reads: CASSLEGLNEQFF. The CDR3 DNA follows: TGCGCCAGCAGCTTGGAGGGGCTCAATGAGCAGTTCTTC.

This chain joins TRBV24-1 and TRBJ2-3; a possible D gene is TRBD1 (8 bases). Germline V gene lookup returns CDR1 KGHDR and CDR2 SFDVKD. V gave up 3 bases and J gave up 3 bases, with 15 bases separating them. The CDR3 runs 16 residues. The CDR3 nucleotides are TGTGCCACCAGTGATCGGACAGGGAGGGAGACAGATACGCAGTATTTT. It translates to CATSDRTGRETDTQYF.

The chain's CDR3 is CASSAGRSHGELFF. The CDR3 coding sequence is TGTGCCAGCAGTGCCGGGAGGTCGCACGGGGAGCTGTTTTTT. The rearrangement uses TRBV2 and TRBJ2-2, with 7 bases that match TRBD2. CDR3 size: 14 residues. Germline lookup yields CDR1 SNHLY and CDR2 FYNNEI. J was trimmed by 7 bases and V by 4 bases; bases with no gene match: 6.

This clone came up once. This chain connects TRBV15 to TRBJ2-6, with TRBD1 matching over 7 bases. The J segment lost 0 bases and the V segment lost 4 bases, leaving 6 bases of the junction unmatched. The CDR3 runs 17 residues. Germline V CDR1 and CDR2: LNHNV, YYDKDF (reference sequence). This CDR3 is CATSNRDSSSGANVLTF. CDR3 nucleotide sequence: TGTGCCACCAGCAACCGGGACAGCAGCTCTGGGGCCAACGTCCTGACTTTC.

J is TRBJ2-1 and V is TRBV5-1, with 8 bases lining up with TRBD1. CDR3 length: 15 amino acids. From germline, CDR1 is SGHRS and CDR2 YFSETQ. The junction had 8 bases not matched to a gene; V was cut back by 5 bases and J by 4 bases. DNA of the CDR3: TGCGCCAGCAGACGTCCGGGACAGGAATACAATGAGCAGTTCTTC. Its protein is CASRRPGQEYNEQFF.

The rearrangement uses TRBV13 and TRBJ2-7, with D possibly being TRBD2 (6 bases). With 5 bases removed from V and 2 bases from J, the gap between germline ends came to 16 bases. The V gene's germline CDR1 is PRHDT and CDR2 FYEKMQ (reference sequence). CDR3 size: 15 residues. CDR3 sequence (DNA): TGTGCCAGCAGCAATCGGGGGACTGGGGCCTACGAGCAGTACTTC. Amino acid sequence: CASSNRGTGAYEQYF.

The chain recombines TRBV5-6 with TRBJ2-3; D is ambiguous. The CDR3 is made up of 13 amino acids. Germline-derived CDR1 and CDR2 are SGHDT and YYEEEE. V gave up 3 bases and J gave up 8 bases, with 13 bases separating them. The CDR3 region is CASSYERIGTQYF. The CDR3 region has the DNA TGTGCCAGCAGCTATGAGAGGATAGGTACGCAGTATTTT.

This chain links TRBV14 with TRBJ2-1; D is unresolved. V was clipped by 1 base and J by 9 bases, with 16 bases between them. There are 15 residues in the CDR3. Germline V gene lookup returns CDR1 SGHDN and CDR2 FVKESK. In DNA form, the CDR3 reads TGTGCCAGCAGCCAAGGTCTGAGATCGTCAAGTGAGCAGTTCTTC. Its protein is CASSQGLRSSSEQFF.

V gene TRBV7-9 combines with J gene TRBJ1-1, with TRBD1 matching 8 bases. Germline lookup yields CDR1 SEHNR and CDR2 FQNEAQ (reference sequence). V lost 3 bases, J lost 6 bases, and 3 bases stayed unmatched. There are 13 residues in the CDR3. CDR3 residues: CASSLDRVAEAFF. The DNA of the CDR3 is TGTGCCAGCAGCTTGGACAGGGTTGCTGAAGCTTTCTTT.

The chain uses TRBV28 and TRBJ1-4; D possibly corresponds to TRBD1 (5 bases). V dropped 3 bases and J dropped 10 bases, with 9 bases sitting between them. This CDR3 contains 12 residues. Looked up from germline, CDR1 is MDHEN and CDR2 is SYDVKM. CDR3 nucleotide sequence: TGTGCCAGCAGTTTGCGGGGCGGAAAACTGTTTTTT. Translating gives CASSLRGGKLFF.

The chain joins TRBV2 to TRBJ1-6; no firm D call. V gave up 4 bases and J gave up 5 bases, with 12 bases separating them. The CDR3 loop spans 15 amino acids. The germline V gene has CDR1 SNHLY and CDR2 FYNNEI. This CDR3 reads CASSGVGGDNSPLHF. The DNA of the CDR3 is TGTGCCAGCAGTGGGGTGGGAGGAGATAATTCACCCCTCCACTTT.

This clone was found many times. Other DNA sequences within the sample encode an identical CDR3. V is TRBV28 and J is TRBJ2-7; 8 bases are a match to TRBD1. The J segment lost 1 base and the V segment lost 2 bases, leaving 4 bases of the junction unmatched. Germline V lookup: CDR1 MDHEN, CDR2 SYDVKM. This CDR3 contains 15 residues. Here the CDR3 DNA reads TGTGCCAGCAGTTTAGCCGGGACAGGTTCCTACGAGCAGTACTTC. It specifies CASSLAGTGSYEQYF.

This clone is a singleton in its sample. This rearrangement joins TRBV6-5 to TRBJ1-2; D is perhaps TRBD1 (5 bases). CDR3 length: 15 residues. Per germline, CDR1 MNHEY and CDR2 SVGAGI. Trimming left V 4 bases short and J 4 bases short, with 16 bases between. In DNA, the CDR3 is TGTGCCAGCAGTTCTCACGGAGCAGGGTCCTATGGCTACACCTTC. Protein product: CASSSHGAGSYGYTF.

The rearrangement uses TRBV5-1 and TRBJ1-1; possible D gene TRBD1, 5 bases. The V and J ends lost 0 bases and 3 bases respectively, with 12 bases between them. This CDR3 has 15 residues. Looked up from germline, CDR1 is SGHRS and CDR2 is YFSETQ. The CDR3 coding sequence is TGCGCCAGCAGCTTGGCCGGAACAGGCTACACTGAAGCTTTCTTT. It specifies CASSLAGTGYTEAFF.

The rearrangement links TRBV5-1 to TRBJ1-4; D uncertain. The CDR3 contains 15 residues. Germline V gene data show CDR1 as SGHRS and CDR2 as YFSETQ. The V gene lost 0 bases and the J gene lost 8 bases, with 14 bases spanning the gap. The CDR3: CASSLAGPTGEKLFF. The CDR3 DNA is TGCGCCAGCAGCTTGGCCGGACCCACGGGGGAAAAACTGTTTTTT.

The chain is built from TRBV5-1 and TRBJ1-1, with a weak D call TRBD1 (6 bases). Germline V gene lookup returns CDR1 SGHRS and CDR2 YFSETQ. The CDR3 sequence is 15 residues long. Trimming took off 3 bases at V and 4 bases at J, with 16 bases between the two ends. CDR3 protein: CASSSSLGAPTEAFF. In DNA, the CDR3 is TGCGCCAGCAGCTCAAGTCTGGGGGCGCCCACTGAAGCTTTCTTT.

The rearrangement links TRBV7-3 to TRBJ2-3; 7 positions agree with TRBD1. The germline V gene has CDR1 SGHTA and CDR2 FQGTGA. This CDR3 region has 14 residues. The trim removed 4 bases at V and 8 bases at J, leaving 9 bases unmatched. The CDR3 DNA reads TGTGCCAGCAGCTCTACCCCGGCAGGGGGTACGCAGTATTTT. Translating gives CASSSTPAGGTQYF.

This clone was seen just once. The chain joins TRBV7-7 to TRBJ2-3; D perhaps matches TRBD1 (6 bases). Per germline, CDR1 SSHAT and CDR2 FNYEAQ (reference sequence). Deletions cut 5 bases from V and 3 bases from J, with 12 bases between. The CDR3 covers 14 residues. The CDR3 reads CASSPQGITDTQYF. The CDR3 DNA is TGTGCCAGCAGCCCACAGGGAATAACAGATACGCAGTATTTT.

The rearrangement links TRBV7-2 to TRBJ2-7, with 10 bases matching TRBD1. J was trimmed by 3 bases and V by 5 bases; bases with no gene match: 4. The length of the CDR3 is 14 residues. Germline V lookup: CDR1 SGHTA, CDR2 FQGNSA. The CDR3 is CASSTGTGVYEQYF. The CDR3 nucleotides are TGTGCCAGCAGCACTGGGACAGGGGTCTACGAGCAGTACTTC.

The rearrangement links TRBV7-9 to TRBJ1-2; D gene unclear. The CDR3 loop spans 14 amino acids. With 7 bases removed from V and 8 bases from J, the gap between germline ends came to 20 bases. Germline V gene lookup returns CDR1 SEHNR and CDR2 FQNEAQ (reference sequence). The CDR3 region has the DNA TGTGCCAGCACCCTGGGCGGGCGATCGGGGGGCTACACCTTC. It encodes CASTLGGRSGGYTF. The variable domain in full, completed from reference TRBV7-9 and TRBJ1-2, reads DTGVSQNPRHKITKRGQNVTFRCDPISEHNRLYWYRQTLGQGPEFLTYFQNEAQLEKSRLLSDRFSAERPKGSFSTLEIQRTEQGDSAMYLCASTLGGRSGGYTFGSGTRLTVV.

V is TRBV7-2 and J is TRBJ2-5, with TRBD2 matching over 9 bases. The CDR3 totals 17 residues. Per germline, CDR1 SGHTA and CDR2 FQGNSA. Trimming at V came to 5 bases and at J to 3 bases, leaving 13 bases not matched to a gene. Here the CDR3 reads CASSRGVLAGSKETQYF. CDR3 sequence (DNA): TGTGCCAGCAGCAGGGGGGTCCTAGCGGGGAGTAAAGAGACCCAGTACTTC.

The CDR3: CASSFSGANTGELFF. DNA for the CDR3: TGTGCCAGCAGCTTTAGCGGAGCAAACACCGGGGAGCTGTTTTTT. V gene TRBV7-2 combines with J gene TRBJ2-2; TRBD2 is a possible D gene (6 bases). The CDR3 spans 15 residues. The germline CDR1 and CDR2 sequences are SGHTA and FQGNSA. V lost 3 bases to trimming and J lost 2 bases, with 10 bases between them.

The gene calls are TRBV15 and TRBJ2-2; no reliable D call. The CDR3 runs 14 residues. Germline loops: CDR1 LNHNV, CDR2 YYDKDF (reference sequence). The germline V and J ends were trimmed by 2 bases and 5 bases, with 9 bases remaining between them. The CDR3 DNA sequence: TGTGCCACCAGCAGATTCCCGCGGACCGGGGAGCTGTTTTTT. Residues: CATSRFPRTGELFF. The full variable domain, its missing parts supplied by reference TRBV15 and TRBJ2-2, is DAMVIQNPRYQVTQFGKPVTLSCSQTLNHNVMYWYQQKSSQAPKLLFHYYDKDFNNEADTPDNFQSRRPNTSFCFLDIRSPGLGDTAMYLCATSRFPRTGELFFGEGSRLTVL.

The CDR3 DNA follows: TGTGCCAGCAGCTTGGGAGGCACAGGGGGGACGGGTGAAAAACTGTTTTTT. Amino acid sequence: CASSLGGTGGTGEKLFF. This chain links TRBV5-4 with TRBJ1-4; 8 bases fit TRBD1. The CDR3 has 17 amino acids. With V trimmed by 0 bases and J by 7 bases, 11 bases remained unmatched. The germline CDR1 and CDR2 sequences are SGHNT and YYREEE (reference sequence).

The chain uses TRBV28 and TRBJ1-5, with D possibly matching TRBD1 (6 bases). Trimming removed 6 bases at V and 0 bases at J, with 9 bases between. Germline CDR1 reads MDHEN; CDR2 reads SYDVKM. The CDR3 length is 14 residues. CDR3 nucleotide sequence: TGTGCCAGCAGGACAGGTCTTAGCAATCAGCCCCAGCATTTT. This encodes CASRTGLSNQPQHF.